This TCR beta chain was sequenced for a study of T cells in Graves' hyperthyroidism and ophthalmopathy. Study results and limitations: The model predicted ophthalmopathy a median 6.5 months before onset.

RNA transcripts provided the source from which TCR beta CDR3 regions were amplified. First-round RT-PCR with HTBI primers amplified the TCR CDR3 region. MiXCR, applied by TCRdb to the multiplex PCR reads, yields one record per CDR3 protein. This sample has roughly 350,000 distinct CDR3 sequences, with more than 12% found just once. Trimming took 3 bases from V and 3 from J, leaving 12 bases between them. CDR1 SNHLY and CDR2 FYNNEI come from the germline V gene. This CDR3 spans 14 amino acids. This clonotype has more than one count but fewer than ten. Its specificity is not known. The source of this sequence is a woman in her twenties or thirties with Graves' ophthalmopathy. The genes are TRBV2 and TRBJ2-7; D is undetermined. The sequenced material came from blood. The CDR3 is CASSDLGQLYEQYF. In DNA form, the CDR3 reads TGTGCCAGCAGTGATCTTGGCCAACTCTACGAGCAGTACTTC.